This T cell receptor beta chain was identified in a study of blood T cell repertoires in COVID-19. As for the study in general: Researchers got acute and convalescent COVID-19 samples from the United States, Italy and Spain.

Original methodology: Amplification from reference gene primers served as the basis for estimated nucleated cell counts. Profiling relied on immunoSEQ multiplex PCR, and the TCRdb table lists in-frame clones only, not all of them. V and J calls and clone size are given by that table; D and trimming were obtained from the DNA. The profile shows around 280,000 clones, about nine tenths of them singletons. CDR1 is SGHDN, CDR2 FVKESK, per germline. The junction had 5 bases not matched to a gene; V was cut back by 1 base and J by 9 bases. CDR3 length: 15 amino acids. Sequenced input: peripheral blood. The J gene is TRBJ1-6, the V gene TRBV14; TRBD1 agrees at 8 bases. The clonotype was recovered from a woman aged 45-60 years who had recovered from COVID-19. In nucleotides, the CDR3 is TGTGCCAGCAGCCAAGCCGGACAGGGAGCTTCACCCCTCCACTTT. Translating gives CASSQAGQGASPLHF.